This T cell receptor (beta chain) is from a study of identifying expanded T cells in peripheral blood. The repertoire was sequenced with immunoSEQ multiplex PCR; TCRdb's copy has only in-frame clones and lacks some. The data show some 90,000 clones, approximately 83% seen once. Only a few counts were recorded for this clone. Its antigen is unidentified. V was cut by 8 bases and J by 5 bases, with 21 bases left in between. CDR1 is SNHLY and CDR2 is FYNNEI in the germline V gene. There are 16 residues in the CDR3. Study conclusions and caveats: Approximately two-week clone count variance significantly increased as total template count grew.

This clonotype was obtained from a person aged 18 to 70 in good health. The gene calls are TRBV2 and TRBJ1-4; the D gene is possibly TRBD1 (5 bases). Sequenced: blood. The CDR3 coding sequence is TGTGCCAGCGTGCCTCAGTCGGGGCTGTTGAATGAAAAACTGTTTTTT. Translating gives CASVPQSGLLNEKLFF.